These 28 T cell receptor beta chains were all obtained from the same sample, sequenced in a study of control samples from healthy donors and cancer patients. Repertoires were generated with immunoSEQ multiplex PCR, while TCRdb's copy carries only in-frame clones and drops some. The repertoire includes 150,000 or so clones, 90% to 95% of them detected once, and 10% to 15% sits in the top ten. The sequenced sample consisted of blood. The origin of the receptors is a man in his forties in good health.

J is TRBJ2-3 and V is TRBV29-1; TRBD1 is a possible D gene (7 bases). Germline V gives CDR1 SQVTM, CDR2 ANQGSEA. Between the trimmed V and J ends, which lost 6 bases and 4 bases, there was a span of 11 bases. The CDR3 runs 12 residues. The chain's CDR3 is CSVRGEADTQYF. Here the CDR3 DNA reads TGCAGCGTCAGGGGGGAGGCAGATACGCAGTATTTT.

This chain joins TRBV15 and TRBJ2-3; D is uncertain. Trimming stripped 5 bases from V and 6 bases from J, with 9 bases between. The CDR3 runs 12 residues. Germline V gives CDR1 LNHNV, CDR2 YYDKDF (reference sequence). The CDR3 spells CATSFDGDTQYF. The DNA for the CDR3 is TGTGCCACCAGCTTCGACGGGGATACGCAGTATTTT. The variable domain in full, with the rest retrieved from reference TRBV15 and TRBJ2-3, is DAMVIQNPRYQVTQFGKPVTLSCSQTLNHNVMYWYQQKSSQAPKLLFHYYDKDFNNEADTPDNFQSRRPNTSFCFLDIRSPGLGDTAMYLCATSFDGDTQYFGPGTRLTVL.

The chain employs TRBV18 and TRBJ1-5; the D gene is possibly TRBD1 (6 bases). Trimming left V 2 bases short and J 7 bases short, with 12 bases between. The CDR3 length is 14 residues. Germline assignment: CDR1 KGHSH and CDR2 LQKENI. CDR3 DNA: TGTGCCAGCTCACCAAACGGGGGCCGGCAGCCCCAGCATTTT. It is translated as CASSPNGGRQPQHF.

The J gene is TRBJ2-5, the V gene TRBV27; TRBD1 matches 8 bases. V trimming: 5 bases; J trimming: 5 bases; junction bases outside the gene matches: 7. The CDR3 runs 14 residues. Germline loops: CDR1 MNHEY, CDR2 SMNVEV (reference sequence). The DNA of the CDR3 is TGTGCCAGCAGTACCCGGACAGGGTGGGAGACCCAGTACTTC. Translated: CASSTRTGWETQYF.

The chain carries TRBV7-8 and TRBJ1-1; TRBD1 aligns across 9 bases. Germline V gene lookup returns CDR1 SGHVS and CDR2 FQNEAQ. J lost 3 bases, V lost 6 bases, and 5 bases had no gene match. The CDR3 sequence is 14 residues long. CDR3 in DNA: TGTGCCAGCAGGACAGGGGGGATGGACACTGAAGCTTTCTTT. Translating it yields CASRTGGMDTEAFF.

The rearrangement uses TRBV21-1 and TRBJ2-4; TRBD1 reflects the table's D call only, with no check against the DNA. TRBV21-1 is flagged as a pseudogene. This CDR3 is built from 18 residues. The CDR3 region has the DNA TGTGCCAGCAGCAAGCCGCGGCGGTCAGGGATAGCCAAAAACATTCAGTACTTC. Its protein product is CASSKPRRSGIAKNIQYF.

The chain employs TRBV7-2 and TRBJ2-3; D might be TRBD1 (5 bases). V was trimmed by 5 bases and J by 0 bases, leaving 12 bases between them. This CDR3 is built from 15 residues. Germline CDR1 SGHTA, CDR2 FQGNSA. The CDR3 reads CASSPQGFSTDTQYF. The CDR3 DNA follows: TGTGCCAGCAGCCCTCAGGGCTTTAGCACAGATACGCAGTATTTT. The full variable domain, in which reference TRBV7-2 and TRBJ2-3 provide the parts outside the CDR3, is GAGVSQSPSNKVTEKGKDVELRCDPISGHTALYWYRQSLGQGLEFLIYFQGNSAPDKSGLPSDRFSAERTGGSVSTLTIQRTQQEDSAVYLCASSPQGFSTDTQYFGPGTRLTVL.

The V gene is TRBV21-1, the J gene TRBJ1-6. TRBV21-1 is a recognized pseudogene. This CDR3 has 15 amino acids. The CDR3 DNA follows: TGTGCCAGCAGCAAAGAGCCCGGCCCGGTGTCACCCCTCCACTTT. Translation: CASSKEPGPVSPLHF.

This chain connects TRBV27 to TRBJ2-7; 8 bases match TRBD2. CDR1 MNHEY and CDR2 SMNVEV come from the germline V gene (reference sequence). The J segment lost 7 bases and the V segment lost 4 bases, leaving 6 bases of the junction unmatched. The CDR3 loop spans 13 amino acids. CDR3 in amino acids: CASSSGGFGEQYF. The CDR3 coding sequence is TGTGCCAGCAGTTCGGGGGGGTTCGGGGAGCAGTACTTC.

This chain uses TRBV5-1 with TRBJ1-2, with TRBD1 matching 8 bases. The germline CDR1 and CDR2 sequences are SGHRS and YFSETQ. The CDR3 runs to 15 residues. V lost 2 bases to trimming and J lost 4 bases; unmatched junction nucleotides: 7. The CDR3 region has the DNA TGCGCCAGCAGCTTTACCGGGACAGGACCCTATGGCTACACCTTC. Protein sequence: CASSFTGTGPYGYTF.

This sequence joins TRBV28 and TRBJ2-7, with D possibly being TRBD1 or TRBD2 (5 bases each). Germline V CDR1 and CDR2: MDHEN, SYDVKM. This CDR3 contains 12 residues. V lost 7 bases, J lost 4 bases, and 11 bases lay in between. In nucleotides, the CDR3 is TGTGCCAGCACGAGGGGTTCGTACGAGCAGTACTTC. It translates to CASTRGSYEQYF.

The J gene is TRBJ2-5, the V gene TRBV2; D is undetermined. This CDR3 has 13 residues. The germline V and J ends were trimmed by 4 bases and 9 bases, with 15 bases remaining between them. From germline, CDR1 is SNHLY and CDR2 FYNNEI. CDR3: CASSGAGTGAQYF. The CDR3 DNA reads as TGTGCCAGCAGTGGGGCCGGAACTGGGGCCCAGTACTTC.

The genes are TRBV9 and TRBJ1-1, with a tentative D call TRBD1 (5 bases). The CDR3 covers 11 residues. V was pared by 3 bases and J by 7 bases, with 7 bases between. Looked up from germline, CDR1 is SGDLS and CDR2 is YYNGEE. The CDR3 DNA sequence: TGTGCCAGCAGCGACGGGGGTGAAGCTTTCTTT. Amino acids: CASSDGGEAFF.

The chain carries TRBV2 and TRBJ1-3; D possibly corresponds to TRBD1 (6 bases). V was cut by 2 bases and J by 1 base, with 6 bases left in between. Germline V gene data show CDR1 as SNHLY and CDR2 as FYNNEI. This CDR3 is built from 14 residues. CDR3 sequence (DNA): TGTGCCAGCAGTGAACAGGGGTCTGGAAACACCATATATTTT. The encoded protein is CASSEQGSGNTIYF.

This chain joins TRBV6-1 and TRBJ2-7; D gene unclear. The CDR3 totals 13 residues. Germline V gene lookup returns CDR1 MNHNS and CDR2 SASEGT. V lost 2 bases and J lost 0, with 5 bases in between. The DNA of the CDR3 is TGTGCCAGCAGTGAATTGCTCTCCTACGAGCAGTACTTC. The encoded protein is CASSELLSYEQYF.

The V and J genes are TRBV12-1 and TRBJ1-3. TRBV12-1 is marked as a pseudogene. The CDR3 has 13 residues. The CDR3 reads CASRRNSGNTIYF. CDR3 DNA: TGTGCCAGCAGGAGAAACTCTGGAAACACCATATATTTT.

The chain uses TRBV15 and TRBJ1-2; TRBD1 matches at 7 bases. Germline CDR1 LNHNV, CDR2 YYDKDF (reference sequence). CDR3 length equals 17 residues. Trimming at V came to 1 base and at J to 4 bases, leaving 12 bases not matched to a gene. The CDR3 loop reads CATSRGDRPMLGYGYTF. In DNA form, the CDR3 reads TGTGCCACCAGCAGAGGGGACAGACCGATGCTCGGCTATGGCTACACCTTC.

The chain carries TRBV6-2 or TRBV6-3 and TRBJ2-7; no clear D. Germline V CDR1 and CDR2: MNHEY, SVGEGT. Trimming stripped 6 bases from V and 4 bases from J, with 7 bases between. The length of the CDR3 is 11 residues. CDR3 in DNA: TGTGCCAGCAGCCAGGATTACGAGCAGTACTTC. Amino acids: CASSQDYEQYF.

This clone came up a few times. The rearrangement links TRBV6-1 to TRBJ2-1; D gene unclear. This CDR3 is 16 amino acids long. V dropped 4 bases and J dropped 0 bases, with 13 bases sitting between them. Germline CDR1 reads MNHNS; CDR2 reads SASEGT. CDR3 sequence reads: CASSAESSSSYNEQFF. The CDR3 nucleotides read TGTGCCAGCAGTGCTGAGAGTTCGAGCTCCTACAATGAGCAGTTCTTC.

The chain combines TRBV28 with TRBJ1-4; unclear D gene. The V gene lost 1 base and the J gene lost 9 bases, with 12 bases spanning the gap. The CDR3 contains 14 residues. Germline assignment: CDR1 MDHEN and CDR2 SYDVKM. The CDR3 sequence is CASSLSRIRKKLFF. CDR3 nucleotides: TGTGCCAGCAGTTTATCCAGGATAAGGAAAAAACTGTTTTTT.

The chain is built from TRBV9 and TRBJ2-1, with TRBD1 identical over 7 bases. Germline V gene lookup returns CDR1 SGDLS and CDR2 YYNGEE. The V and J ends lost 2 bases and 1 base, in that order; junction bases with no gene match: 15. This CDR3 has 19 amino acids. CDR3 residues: CASSVVGQAIEGSYNEQFF. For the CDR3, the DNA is TGTGCCAGCAGCGTTGTCGGACAGGCGATAGAGGGGTCCTACAATGAGCAGTTCTTC.

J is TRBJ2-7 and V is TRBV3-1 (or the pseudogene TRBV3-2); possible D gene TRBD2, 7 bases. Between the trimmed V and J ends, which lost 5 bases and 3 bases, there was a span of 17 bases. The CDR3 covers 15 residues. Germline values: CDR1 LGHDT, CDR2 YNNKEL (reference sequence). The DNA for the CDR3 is TGTGCCAGCAGCTTCGAAGGGGGGGGCGGCTACGAGCAGTACTTC. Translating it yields CASSFEGGGGYEQYF.

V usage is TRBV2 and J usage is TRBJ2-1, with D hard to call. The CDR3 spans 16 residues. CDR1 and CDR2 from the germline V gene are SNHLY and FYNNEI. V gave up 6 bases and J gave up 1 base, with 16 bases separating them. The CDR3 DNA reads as TGTGCCAGCAGCGAAAGGTGGGTCCGGTCCTACAATGAGCAGTTCTTC. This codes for CASSERWVRSYNEQFF.

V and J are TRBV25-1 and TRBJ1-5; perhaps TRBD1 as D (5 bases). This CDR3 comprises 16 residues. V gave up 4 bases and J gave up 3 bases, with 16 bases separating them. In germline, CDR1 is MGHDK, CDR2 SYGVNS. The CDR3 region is CASSGGAWGSNQPQHF. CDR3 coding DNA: TGTGCCAGCAGTGGAGGGGCGTGGGGATCCAATCAGCCCCAGCATTTT.

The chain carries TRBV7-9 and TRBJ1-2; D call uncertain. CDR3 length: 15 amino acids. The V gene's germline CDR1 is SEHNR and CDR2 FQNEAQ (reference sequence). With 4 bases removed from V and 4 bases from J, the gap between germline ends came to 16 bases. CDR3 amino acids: CASSSVGEYSYGYTF. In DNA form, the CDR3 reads TGTGCCAGCAGCTCGGTGGGCGAATATTCCTATGGCTACACCTTC.

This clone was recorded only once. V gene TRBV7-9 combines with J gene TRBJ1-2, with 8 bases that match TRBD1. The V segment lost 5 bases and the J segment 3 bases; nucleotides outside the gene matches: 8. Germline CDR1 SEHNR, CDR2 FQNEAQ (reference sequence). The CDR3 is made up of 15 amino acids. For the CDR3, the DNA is TGTGCCAGCAGCAACCAGGACAGGGCTGACTATGGCTACACCTTC. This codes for CASSNQDRADYGYTF.

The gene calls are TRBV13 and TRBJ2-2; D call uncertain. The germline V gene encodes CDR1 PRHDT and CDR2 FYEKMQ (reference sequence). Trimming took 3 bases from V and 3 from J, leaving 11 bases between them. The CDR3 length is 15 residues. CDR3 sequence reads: CASSFNKWHTGELFF. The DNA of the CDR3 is TGTGCCAGCAGCTTTAATAAATGGCACACCGGGGAGCTGTTTTTT. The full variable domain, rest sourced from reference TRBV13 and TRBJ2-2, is AAGVIQSPRHLIKEKRETATLKCYPIPRHDTVYWYQQGPGQDPQFLISFYEKMQSDKGSIPDRFSAQQFSDYHSELNMSSLELGDSALYFCASSFNKWHTGELFFGEGSRLTVL.

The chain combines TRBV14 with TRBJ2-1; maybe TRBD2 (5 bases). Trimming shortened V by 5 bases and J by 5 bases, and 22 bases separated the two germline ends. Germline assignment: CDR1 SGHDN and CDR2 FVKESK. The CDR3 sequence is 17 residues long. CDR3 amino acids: CASSEVRGRATHNEQFF. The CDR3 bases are TGTGCCAGCAGCGAAGTACGGGGTCGGGCGACGCACAATGAGCAGTTCTTC.